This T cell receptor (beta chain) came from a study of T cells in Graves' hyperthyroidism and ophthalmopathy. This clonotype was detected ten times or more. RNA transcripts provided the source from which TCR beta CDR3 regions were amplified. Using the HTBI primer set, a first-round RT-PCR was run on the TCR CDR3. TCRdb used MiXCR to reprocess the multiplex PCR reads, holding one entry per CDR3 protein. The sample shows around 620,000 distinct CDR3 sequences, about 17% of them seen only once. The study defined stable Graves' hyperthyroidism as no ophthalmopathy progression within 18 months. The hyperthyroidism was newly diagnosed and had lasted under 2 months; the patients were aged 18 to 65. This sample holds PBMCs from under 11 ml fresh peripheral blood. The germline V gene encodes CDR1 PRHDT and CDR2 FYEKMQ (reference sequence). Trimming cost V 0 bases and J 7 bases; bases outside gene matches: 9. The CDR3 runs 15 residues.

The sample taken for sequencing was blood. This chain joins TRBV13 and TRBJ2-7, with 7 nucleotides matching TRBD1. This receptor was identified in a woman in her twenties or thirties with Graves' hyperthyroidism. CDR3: CASSLGRGQPREQYF. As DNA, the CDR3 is TGTGCCAGCAGCTTAGGCCGGGGACAGCCCAGAGAGCAGTACTTC.